This TCR beta chain was recovered during a study of identical twins. This clonotype showed up just a few times. The target antigen is unknown. General observations from the study: For cord blood, abundant beta clonotypes had fewer insertions, unlike memory repertoires, which showed none. Models predicted less out-of-frame TCR alpha sharing in monozygotic twins than was found. There is a chance that invariant MAIT and iNKT cells partially muddied zero-insertion analyses. The study found excess low generation probability among twin-shared out-of-frame alpha sequences.

V was cut by 3 bases and J by 7 bases, with 9 bases left in between. Germline V CDR1 and CDR2: SQVTM, ANQGSEA. The CDR3 sequence is 11 residues long. TCRdb called the 5' RACE reads again in MiXCR, with one record for every CDR3 protein. The sample lists about 730,000 distinct CDR3 sequences; less than 25% were seen once. This sample was shared with a second study, whose subject was T cells expressing NK-cell markers.

The V and J genes are TRBV29-1 and TRBJ1-2; D is unclear. Material: PBMCs. This TCR was recovered from a woman aged 18-29 years in good health. CDR3 DNA sequence: TGCAGCGTTGAGAGTGCGGCTGGCTACACCTTC. As protein: CSVESAAGYTF.